Reported below is one T cell receptor beta chain. This entry belongs to a study of shared clonotypes between healthy human individuals. Study overall: There were three CD4 naive, three CD4 memory, two CD8 naive and one CD8 memory plates per donor.

CD4+ cells were split into CD45RA+ naive and CD45RA-negative memory subsets. At the deep level, the assay was run. As processed by the authors: With immunoSEQ giving junction-only sequences and no quality scores, filtering differed. This table comes from immunoSEQ multiplex PCR, and its TCRdb copy is limited to in-frame clones, with some not included. V and J calls and clone size are those listed in that table; D and trimming were worked out from the DNA. Here the sample spans some 1 million clones, around 74% being singletons. The germline V and J ends were trimmed by 4 bases and 4 bases, with 6 bases remaining between them. There are 11 residues in the CDR3. CDR1 and CDR2 (germline): SGHDT, YYEEEE.

This chain joins TRBV5-6 and TRBJ2-7, with D unresolved. The clonotype comes from a young man in good health. Sequencing input: memory CD4+ T cells sorted from blood. Subset specified: CD45RA-negative fraction. The CDR3 protein is CASSQTYEQYF. DNA of the CDR3: TGTGCCAGCAGCCAAACTTACGAGCAGTACTTC.